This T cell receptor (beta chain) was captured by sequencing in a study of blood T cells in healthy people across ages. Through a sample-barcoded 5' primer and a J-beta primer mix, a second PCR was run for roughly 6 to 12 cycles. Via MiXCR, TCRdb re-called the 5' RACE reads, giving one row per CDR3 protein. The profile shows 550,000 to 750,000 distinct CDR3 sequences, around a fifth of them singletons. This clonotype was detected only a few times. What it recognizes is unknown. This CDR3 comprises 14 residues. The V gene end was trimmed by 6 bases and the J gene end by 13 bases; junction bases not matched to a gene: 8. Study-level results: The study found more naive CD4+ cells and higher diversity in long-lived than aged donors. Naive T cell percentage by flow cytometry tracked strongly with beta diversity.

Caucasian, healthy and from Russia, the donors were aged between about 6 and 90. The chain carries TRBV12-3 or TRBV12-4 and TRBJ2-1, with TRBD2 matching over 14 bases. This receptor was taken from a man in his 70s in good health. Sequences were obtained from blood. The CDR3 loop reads CASSPGTSGRAQFF. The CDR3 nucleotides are TGTGCCAGCAGCCCCGGGACTAGCGGGAGAGCACAGTTCTTC.